The 7 T cell receptor beta chains below were found in one sample sequenced in a study of preoperative IRX-2 immunotherapy in early breast cancer. Described treatment: preoperative locoregional IRX-2 cytokine immunotherapy. The method was immunoSEQ multiplex PCR; TCRdb's version includes in-frame clones alone and lacks a portion of them. This sample has 15,000 to 25,000 clones, with 85% found just once. The sample was lymph node tissue, taken after IRX-2 immunotherapy. These receptors were taken from a human donor with breast cancer.

This clone was counted between two and nine times. The chain combines TRBV6-8 with TRBJ2-5; 8 nucleotides match TRBD1. Germline CDR1 reads MNHGY; CDR2 reads SAAAGT. The length of the CDR3 is 12 residues. V gave up 10 bases and J gave up 5 bases; unmatched junction bases: 6. Here the CDR3 reads CATTRTGETQYF. DNA of the CDR3: TGTGCCACCACTAGGACAGGGGAGACCCAGTACTTC.

This chain connects TRBV6-8 to TRBJ2-1, with TRBD2 matching over 9 bases. This CDR3 region has 13 residues. The trim removed 10 bases at V and 8 bases at J, leaving 9 bases unmatched. Looked up from germline, CDR1 is MNHGY and CDR2 is SAAAGT. CDR3: CAIMAGGPYEQFF. The CDR3 DNA is TGTGCCATCATGGCGGGGGGGCCCTATGAGCAGTTCTTC.

V usage is TRBV11-3 and J usage is TRBJ1-2, with 7 nucleotides matching TRBD1. From germline, CDR1 is SGHNT and CDR2 YENEEA. Unmatched junction bases numbered 15, after V lost 7 bases and J lost 10 bases. CDR3 size: 14 residues. The CDR3 region is CASTLAGTDKPYTF. The CDR3 region has the DNA TGTGCCAGCACCCTGGCCGGGACAGATAAGCCCTACACCTTC.

The chain is built from TRBV6-8 and TRBJ1-1; the D is unclear. The germline CDR1 and CDR2 sequences are MNHGY and SAAAGT. The CDR3 is made up of 14 amino acids. V gave up 5 bases and J gave up 1 base, with 11 bases separating them. The CDR3 DNA reads as TGTGCCAGCAGTAGACCGGGAGGGAACACTGAAGCTTTCTTT. Translating it yields CASSRPGGNTEAFF.

The chain uses TRBV10-3 and TRBJ1-1; 9 positions match TRBD1. With V trimmed by 2 bases and J by 1 base, 2 bases remained unmatched. The length of the CDR3 is 15 residues. Germline CDR1 reads ENHRY; CDR2 reads SYGVKD. The CDR3 nucleotides read TGTGCCATCAGTGAGGGACAGGGGCCGAACACTGAAGCTTTCTTT. It translates to CAISEGQGPNTEAFF.

V usage is TRBV7-2 and J usage is TRBJ2-7; D remains ambiguous. V lost 1 base, J lost 3 bases, and 7 bases lay in between. This CDR3 spans 13 amino acids. Looked up from germline, CDR1 is SGHTA and CDR2 is FQGNSA. The CDR3 loop is CASSLGPNYEQYF. Written as DNA, the CDR3 is TGTGCCAGCAGCTTAGGTCCAAACTACGAGCAGTACTTC.

Only one count was recorded for this clone. The chain is built from TRBV19 and TRBJ2-5; D not certain. CDR3 length: 16 amino acids. Trimming left V 1 base short and J 0 bases short, with 12 bases between. Germline assignment: CDR1 LNHDA and CDR2 SQIVND (reference sequence). CDR3 residues: CASSIGSSVHQETQYF. Written as DNA, the CDR3 is TGTGCCAGTAGTATAGGATCCAGTGTCCACCAAGAGACCCAGTACTTC.